This T cell receptor (beta chain) came from a study of low-dose radiotherapy and immunotherapy resistance in tumors. Study at large: Participants were given intravenous cyclophosphamide 200 mg/m2 every two weeks, one day before radiation and immunotherapy.

Noted time point: before trial treatment. cDNA synthesis used a TRAV/TRBV-specific primer set for both chains. TCRs were put through roughly 19 PCR cycles of amplification with Phusion. A constant-region primer and the V-primer adapter served as the primer pair. Amplification of the isolated mRNA used in vitro transcription. Using its own MiXCR run on the reads, TCRdb lists one record per CDR3 protein. The sample shows about 71,000 distinct CDR3 sequences, around 30% of them seen only once. V lost 2 bases to trimming and J lost 2 bases; unmatched junction nucleotides: 10. This CDR3 comprises 18 residues. Looked up from germline, CDR1 is SNHLY and CDR2 is FYNNEI.

Sequencing used PBMCs, obtained before treatment. The V gene is TRBV2, the J gene TRBJ2-7; 12 bases line up with TRBD2. This receptor was identified in a female donor with ovarian cancer. The CDR3 region is CASSERTSGGRWTYEQYF. CDR3 DNA: TGTGCCAGCAGTGAAAGAACTAGCGGGGGGCGCTGGACCTACGAGCAGTACTTC.